This T cell receptor (beta chain) originates from a study of T cell repertoires in cytomegalovirus infection. On the study more broadly: Public TCR beta signatures indicated both CMV infection and matching HLA type.

The CDR3 extends over 15 amino acids. Trimming cost V 1 base and J 4 bases; bases outside gene matches: 5. Germline V lookup: CDR1 MGHRA, CDR2 YSYEKL. As for this clonotype: Its antigen remains unknown.

Broader study findings: In two of eight donors, the top clonotype was HLA-C-restricted CMV-specific.

TCRdb reanalysed the reads using MiXCR and keeps one entry per CDR3 protein. The sample lists about 920,000 distinct CDR3 sequences, about a third occurring once. The chain couples TRBV4-1 to TRBJ2-5; 8 bases map to TRBD1. The TCR comes from a human donor in good health (CMV status not recorded). Some clones in this sample may be carry-over from other donors' samples. The sample in question was cultured CD8+ T cells from PBMCs, obtained from culture after CMV antigen stimulation. The DNA of the CDR3 is TGCGCCAGCAGCCAAGTCACAGGGGGGAGAGAGACCCAGTACTTC. Translated, it gives CASSQVTGGRETQYF.